A selection of T cell receptor beta chains follows, all from one sample in a study of T cell repertoires in cytomegalovirus infection. TCRdb reprocessed the reads via MiXCR and lists one record per CDR3 protein. The table has around 800,000 distinct CDR3 sequences, about 30% seen once; the top ten hold roughly 12%. These receptors have no known antigen. This specimen was cultured CD8+ T cells from PBMCs, taken from culture after CMV antigen stimulation. These receptors were obtained from a human donor in good health (CMV status not recorded). Some clones in this sample may be carry-over from other donors' samples. The CDR3 runs from the conserved cysteine through the conserved F or W. A D gene is named only where the DNA matches it firmly. Clone size is not always given. Where it is, it says once, few, many or a class for expanded clones.

j_gene	v_gene	len	abundance	d_gene	CDR3nt	CDR3aa
TRBJ2-3	TRBV9	15	-	TRBD1	TGTGCCAGCAGCGCCCTGAGGGGGCTCACAGATACGCAGTATTTT	CASSALRGLTDTQYF
TRBJ2-4	TRBV11-2	19	few	-	TGTGCCAGCAGCTCCACCACTCCGGGGCAGGGACGAGCCAAAAACATTCAGTACTTC	CASSSTTPGQGRAKNIQYF
TRBJ1-5	TRBV4-1	14	-	TRBD1	TGCGCCAGCAGCCACGGGACAGCGTACGAGCCCCAGCATTTT	CASSHGTAYEPQHF
TRBJ1-1	TRBV28	16	-	TRBD1	TGTGCCAGCAGTTTAGAACAGGGGACTATGAACACTGAAGCTTTCTTT	CASSLEQGTMNTEAFF
TRBJ2-7	TRBV20-1	14	few	-	TGCAGTGCTAGGGACAGACTTAGCTCCTACGAGCAGTACTTC	CSARDRLSSYEQYF
TRBJ2-1	TRBV20-1	13	-	-	TGCAGTACTAAGGGTTTCGGGGACAATGAGCAGTTCTTC	CSTKGFGDNEQFF
TRBJ1-2	TRBV2	13	-	-	TGTGCCAGCCTGGTGGGAGTCCTCTGGGGCTACACCTTC	CASLVGVLWGYTF
TRBJ1-1	TRBV7-9	17	few	TRBD1	TGTGCCAGCAGCTCGCTACCGGGACAGGGATCGAACACTGAAGCTTTCTTT	CASSSLPGQGSNTEAFF
TRBJ2-3	TRBV6-4	13	many	-	TGTGCCAGCAGTGAGTCAGGCACAGATACGCAGTATTTT	CASSESGTDTQYF
TRBJ2-7	TRBV19	14	few	-	TGTGCCAGTAGTATCGAAAGGACCTCCTACGAGCAGTACTTC	CASSIERTSYEQYF
TRBJ2-3	TRBV6-6	14	once	-	TGTGCCAGCTTTAGCGGTTCTAGCACAGATACGCAGTATTTT	CASFSGSSTDTQYF
TRBJ2-5	TRBV7-6	13	-	-	TGTGTCAGCAGCCAGAGACCGGGGGAGACCCAGTACTTC	CVSSQRPGETQYF
TRBJ1-1	TRBV7-6	14	-	-	TGTGCCAGCAGCTGGAGGGGCCTGAACACTGAAGCTTTCTTT	CASSWRGLNTEAFF
TRBJ2-7	TRBV27	14	-	TRBD1	TGTGCCACCAAATGGGGGACAGCCTCGGACGAGCAGTACTTC	CATKWGTASDEQYF
TRBJ1-1	TRBV5-5	15	-	-	TGTGCCAGCAGCTTGGGGTGGGGGTTGAACACTGAAGCTTTCTTT	CASSLGWGLNTEAFF
TRBJ2-1	TRBV19	16	-	-	TGTGCCAGTCGTCCCGGGACTCGTAGCTCCTACAATGAGCAGTTCTTC	CASRPGTRSSYNEQFF
TRBJ1-6	TRBV4-3	15	-	TRBD1	TGCGCCAGCAGCCAGGAGGACAGGGGGAAATCACCCCTCCACTTT	CASSQEDRGKSPLHF